The rows below give T cell receptor beta chains drawn from one sample of a study of shared clonotypes between healthy human individuals. Generated by immunoSEQ multiplex PCR, the TCRdb table keeps only in-frame clones and is missing some. The sample includes some 2,100,000 clones, under 97% of them seen just once. Source material: naive CD4+ T cells sorted from blood. Receptor source: a man between 18 and 29 years old in good health. The CDR3 runs from the conserved cysteine through the conserved F or W. Fields, in order: D gene, J gene, clone size, V gene, CDR3 protein, CDR3 DNA. A D gene is named only where the DNA matches it firmly. Not all rows give a size; the values are once, few, many and, for expanded clones, a class.

>TRBD2|TRBJ2-3|NA|TRBV5-1
CASSPTAGADTQYF
TGCGCCAGCAGCCCTACCGCGGGAGCAGATACGCAGTATTTT
>NA|TRBJ1-4|few|TRBV6-1
CASSRTATNEKLFF
TGTGCCAGCAGTAGGACAGCAACTAATGAAAAACTGTTTTTT
>TRBD1|TRBJ2-5|NA|TRBV5-4
CASSLARIGTGTLETQYF
TGTGCCAGCAGCCTGGCAAGAATAGGGACAGGGACTTTAGAGACCCAGTACTTC
>NA|TRBJ1-4|NA|TRBV5-6
CASSGTNEKLFF
TGTGCCAGCAGCGGCACGAATGAAAAACTGTTTTTT
>TRBD1|TRBJ2-2|NA|TRBV5-1
CASSTTGGTGELFF
TGCGCCAGCAGCACCACAGGGGGCACCGGGGAGCTGTTTTTT
>NA|TRBJ1-5|NA|TRBV6-1
CASSGGSRGNDQPQHF
TGTGCCAGCAGTGGAGGATCTCGGGGAAACGATCAGCCCCAGCATTTT
>TRBD2|TRBJ2-1|NA|TRBV10-3
CATGLAGEQFF
TGTGCCACGGGACTAGCGGGAGAGCAGTTCTTC
>NA|TRBJ2-7|NA|TRBV19
CASSAGTNSYEQYF
TGTGCCAGTAGTGCCGGGACGAACTCCTACGAGCAGTACTTC
>NA|TRBJ2-1|NA|TRBV4-1
CASSQDPPNEQFF
TGCGCCAGCAGCCAAGATCCCCCTAATGAGCAGTTCTTC
>TRBD2|TRBJ2-7|NA|TRBV30
CAWSVLASGKVSYEQYF
TGTGCCTGGAGTGTATTGGCTAGCGGTAAAGTATCCTACGAGCAGTACTTC
>NA|TRBJ1-5|NA|TRBV4-2
CASSQDGTWGGQPQHF
TGTGCCAGCAGCCAAGATGGGACCTGGGGGGGCCAGCCCCAGCATTTT
>NA|TRBJ1-5|once|TRBV10-3
CAISETGYSNQPQHF
TGTGCCATCAGTGAGACAGGTTATAGCAATCAGCCCCAGCATTTT
>NA|TRBJ2-7|NA|TRBV25-1
CASSEARLHEQYF
TGTGCCAGCAGTGAGGCCCGACTGCACGAGCAGTACTTC
>TRBD1|TRBJ1-2|NA|TRBV2
CASRRIDREGGYTF
TGTGCCAGCAGGAGAATTGACAGGGAGGGTGGCTACACCTTC
>NA|TRBJ2-7|once|TRBV6-5
CASSYGGVGYEQYF
TGTGCCAGCAGTTACGGGGGAGTTGGCTACGAGCAGTACTTC
>TRBD1|TRBJ2-7|NA|TRBV28
CASRAGTGIFYEQYF
TGTGCCAGCAGGGCCGGGACAGGGATTTTCTACGAGCAGTACTTC
>TRBD1|TRBJ2-5|NA|TRBV7-9
CASSLSPPRGRRETQYF
TGTGCCAGCAGCTTATCCCCTCCTAGGGGGCGAAGAGAGACCCAGTACTTC
>NA|TRBJ2-5|NA|TRBV25-1
CASRAGPQETQYF
TGTGCCAGCAGGGCGGGGCCCCAAGAGACCCAGTACTTC
>NA|TRBJ1-5|NA|TRBV2
CASSGDGNQPQHF
TGTGCCAGCAGCGGGGACGGGAATCAGCCCCAGCATTTT
>NA|TRBJ2-7|NA|TRBV6-1
CASSVWGSYEQYF
TGTGCCAGCAGTGTGTGGGGTTCCTACGAGCAGTACTTC
>NA|TRBJ2-7|NA|TRBV5-1
CASSLGGQGSYEQYF
TGCGCCAGCAGCTTGGGGGGGCAAGGCTCCTACGAGCAGTACTTC
>NA|TRBJ2-7|once|TRBV10-3
CAIQPDSPSYEQYF
TGTGCCATCCAACCGGACAGTCCCTCCTACGAGCAGTACTTC
>TRBD2|TRBJ2-5|NA|TRBV5-1
CASSLEGTSKETQYF
TGCGCCAGCAGCTTGGAGGGGACTAGTAAAGAGACCCAGTACTTC
>NA|TRBJ2-3|NA|TRBV11-2
CASSFGSSGDTQYF
TGTGCCAGCAGCTTCGGGTCCTCGGGGGATACGCAGTATTTT
>NA|TRBJ2-7|NA|TRBV7-7
CASSPDPRAYEQYF
TGTGCTAGCAGCCCGGACCCAAGAGCCTACGAGCAGTACTTC
>NA|TRBJ1-3|NA|TRBV18
CASSPLAGVNGNTIYF
TGTGCCAGCTCACCCCTGGCAGGGGTGAACGGAAACACCATATATTTT
>TRBD1|TRBJ2-7|NA|TRBV28
CASSPFDRGYHYEQYF
TGTGCCAGCAGTCCTTTCGACAGGGGATATCACTACGAGCAGTACTTC
>NA|TRBJ1-5|NA|TRBV7-2
CASSLGQLDNQPQHF
TGTGCCAGCAGCTTAGGACAGCTAGACAATCAGCCCCAGCATTTT
>NA|TRBJ2-7|NA|TRBV9
CASSVEIGGATYEQYF
TGTGCCAGCAGCGTAGAGATTGGCGGGGCGACCTACGAGCAGTACTTC
>NA|TRBJ2-4|NA|TRBV6-1
CASSDEDIRAKNIQYF
TGTGCCAGCAGTGATGAAGATATCAGGGCCAAAAACATTCAGTACTTC
>NA|TRBJ2-5|NA|TRBV4-2
CASSHPQGGETQYF
TGTGCCAGCAGCCACCCACAGGGCGGGGAGACCCAGTACTTC
>NA|TRBJ1-1|NA|TRBV18
CASSAIAAAEAFF
TGTGCCAGCTCAGCAATCGCTGCCGCTGAAGCTTTCTTT
>TRBD1|TRBJ1-2|NA|TRBV7-6
CASSPGDRSRPNYGYTF
TGTGCCAGCAGCCCAGGGGACAGATCTCGACCTAACTATGGCTACACCTTC
>TRBD2|TRBJ2-1|NA|TRBV4-1
CASRRLAGGQDNEQFF
TGCGCCAGCAGGCGACTAGCGGGGGGGCAGGATAATGAGCAGTTCTTC
>NA|TRBJ1-2|NA|TRBV5-1
CASSPDGGPYGYTF
TGCGCCAGCAGCCCCGACGGGGGGCCCTATGGCTACACCTTC
>NA|TRBJ1-2|NA|TRBV7-2
CASSLVAKGYGYTF
TGTGCCAGCAGCTTAGTGGCAAAGGGATATGGCTACACCTTC
>NA|TRBJ2-2|NA|TRBV28
CASSPLGQGSNTGELFF
TGTGCCAGCAGCCCCTTGGGTCAGGGATCGAACACCGGGGAGCTGTTTTTT